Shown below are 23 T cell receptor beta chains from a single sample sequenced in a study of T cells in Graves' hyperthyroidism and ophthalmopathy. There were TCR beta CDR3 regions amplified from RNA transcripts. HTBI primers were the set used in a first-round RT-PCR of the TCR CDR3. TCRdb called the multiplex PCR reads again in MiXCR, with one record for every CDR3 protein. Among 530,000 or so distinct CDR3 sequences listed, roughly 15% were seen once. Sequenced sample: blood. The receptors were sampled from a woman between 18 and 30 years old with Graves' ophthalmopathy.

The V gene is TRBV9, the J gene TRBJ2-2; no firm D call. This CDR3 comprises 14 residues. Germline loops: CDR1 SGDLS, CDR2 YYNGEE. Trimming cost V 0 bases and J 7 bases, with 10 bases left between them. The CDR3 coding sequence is TGTGCCAGCAGCGTAGCTGGGGAATACGGGGAGCTGTTTTTT. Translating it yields CASSVAGEYGELFF. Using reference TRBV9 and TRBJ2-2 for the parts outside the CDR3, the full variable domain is DSGVTQTPKHLITATGQRVTLRCSPRSGDLSVYWYQQSLDQGLQFLIQYYNGEERAKGNILERFSAQQFPDLHSELNLSSLELGDSALYFCASSVAGEYGELFFGEGSRLTVL.

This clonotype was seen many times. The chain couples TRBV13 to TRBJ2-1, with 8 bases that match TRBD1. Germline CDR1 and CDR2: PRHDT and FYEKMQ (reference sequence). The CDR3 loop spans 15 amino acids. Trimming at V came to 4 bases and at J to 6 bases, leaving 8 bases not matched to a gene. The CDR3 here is CASSSWTGLGNEQFF. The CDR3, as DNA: TGTGCCAGCAGCTCTTGGACAGGGTTGGGCAATGAGCAGTTCTTC. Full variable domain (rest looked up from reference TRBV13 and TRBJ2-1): AAGVIQSPRHLIKEKRETATLKCYPIPRHDTVYWYQQGPGQDPQFLISFYEKMQSDKGSIPDRFSAQQFSDYHSELNMSSLELGDSALYFCASSSWTGLGNEQFFGPGTRLTVL.

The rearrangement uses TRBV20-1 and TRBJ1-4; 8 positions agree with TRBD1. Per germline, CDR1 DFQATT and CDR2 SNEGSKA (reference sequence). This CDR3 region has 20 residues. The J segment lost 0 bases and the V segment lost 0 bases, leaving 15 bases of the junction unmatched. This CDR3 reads CSARDLLGQAVIATNEKLFF. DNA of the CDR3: TGCAGTGCTAGAGACCTCCTGGGACAGGCAGTAATCGCAACTAATGAAAAACTGTTTTTT.

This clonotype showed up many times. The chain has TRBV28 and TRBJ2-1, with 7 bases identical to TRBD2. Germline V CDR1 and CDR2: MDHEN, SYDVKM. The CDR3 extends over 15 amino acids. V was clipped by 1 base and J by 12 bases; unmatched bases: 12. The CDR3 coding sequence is TGTGCCAGCAGTTTATTTGGGCGGGGGATTACGGTGCAGTTCTTC. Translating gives CASSLFGRGITVQFF.

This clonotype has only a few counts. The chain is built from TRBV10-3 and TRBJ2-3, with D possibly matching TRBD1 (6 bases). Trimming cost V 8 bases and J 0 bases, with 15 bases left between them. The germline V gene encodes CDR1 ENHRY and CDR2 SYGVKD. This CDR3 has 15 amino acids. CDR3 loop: CAIWDGTFSTDTQYF. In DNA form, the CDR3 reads TGTGCCATCTGGGACGGGACATTCAGCACAGATACGCAGTATTTT.

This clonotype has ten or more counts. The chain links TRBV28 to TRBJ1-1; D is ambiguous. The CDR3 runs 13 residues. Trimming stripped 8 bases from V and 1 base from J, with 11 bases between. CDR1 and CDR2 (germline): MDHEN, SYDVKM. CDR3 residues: CASGYGRNTEAFF. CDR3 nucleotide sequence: TGTGCCAGCGGCTACGGCCGGAACACTGAAGCTTTCTTT.

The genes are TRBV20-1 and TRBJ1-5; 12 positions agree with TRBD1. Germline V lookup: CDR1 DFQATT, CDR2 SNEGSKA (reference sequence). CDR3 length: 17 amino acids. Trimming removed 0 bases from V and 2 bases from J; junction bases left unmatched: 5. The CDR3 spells CSARDGTGGAGNQPQHF. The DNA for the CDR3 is TGCAGTGCTAGAGATGGGACAGGGGGCGCGGGCAATCAGCCCCAGCATTTT.

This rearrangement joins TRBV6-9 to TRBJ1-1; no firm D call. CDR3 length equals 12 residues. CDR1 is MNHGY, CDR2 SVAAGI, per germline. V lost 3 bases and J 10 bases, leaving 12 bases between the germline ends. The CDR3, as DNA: TGTGCCAGCAGTTACACGTGGGGTCGAGCTTTCTTT. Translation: CASSYTWGRAFF.

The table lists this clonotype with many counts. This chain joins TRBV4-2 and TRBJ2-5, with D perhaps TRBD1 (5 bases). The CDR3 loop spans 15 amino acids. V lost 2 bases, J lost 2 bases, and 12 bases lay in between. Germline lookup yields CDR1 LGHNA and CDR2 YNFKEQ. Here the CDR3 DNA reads TGTGCCAGCAGCCAAAGACAGAAAGAGCAAGAGACCCAGTACTTC. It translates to CASSQRQKEQETQYF.

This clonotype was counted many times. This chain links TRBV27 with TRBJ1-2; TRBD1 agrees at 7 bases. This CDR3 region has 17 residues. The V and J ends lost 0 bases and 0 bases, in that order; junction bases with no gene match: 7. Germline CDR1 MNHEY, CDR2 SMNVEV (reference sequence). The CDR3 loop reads CASSLSGRGSANYGYTF. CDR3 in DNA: TGTGCCAGCAGTTTATCGGGCAGGGGGTCAGCTAACTATGGCTACACCTTC.

The CDR3 DNA reads as TGTGCCAGCAGTTACCTGGGACTAAACGAGCAGTACTTC. Its translation is CASSYLGLNEQYF. The chain combines TRBV6-2 or TRBV6-3 with TRBJ2-7, with 7 bases matching TRBD2. The V gene's germline CDR1 is MNHEY and CDR2 SVGEGT. Unmatched junction bases numbered 3, after V lost 2 bases and J lost 5 bases. The CDR3 extends over 13 amino acids.

This CDR3 is CASSERGFPSYEQFF. The DNA of the CDR3 is TGTGCCAGCAGTGAAAGGGGCTTCCCCTCTTACGAGCAGTTCTTC. This chain connects TRBV2 to TRBJ2-1, with a weak D call TRBD1 (5 bases). V lost 2 bases, J lost 10 bases, and 18 bases lay in between. The germline V gene has CDR1 SNHLY and CDR2 FYNNEI. The CDR3 covers 15 residues.

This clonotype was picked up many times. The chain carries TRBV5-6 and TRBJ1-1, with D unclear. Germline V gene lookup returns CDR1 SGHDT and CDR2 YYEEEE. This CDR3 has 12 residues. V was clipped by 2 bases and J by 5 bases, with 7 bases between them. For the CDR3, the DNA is TGTGCCAGCAGCTTCGTATCGACTGAAGCTTTCTTT. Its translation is CASSFVSTEAFF.

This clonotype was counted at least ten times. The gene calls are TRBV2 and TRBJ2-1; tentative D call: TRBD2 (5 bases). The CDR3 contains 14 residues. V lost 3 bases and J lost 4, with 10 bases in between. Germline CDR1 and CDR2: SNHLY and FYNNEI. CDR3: CASSEAGLYNEQFF. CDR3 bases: TGTGCCAGCAGTGAGGCGGGCCTATACAATGAGCAGTTCTTC.

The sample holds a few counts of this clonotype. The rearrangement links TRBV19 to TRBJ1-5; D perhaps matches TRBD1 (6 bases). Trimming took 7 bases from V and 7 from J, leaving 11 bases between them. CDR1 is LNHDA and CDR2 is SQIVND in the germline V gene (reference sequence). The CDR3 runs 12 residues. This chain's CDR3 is CASTGGAQPQHF. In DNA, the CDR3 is TGTGCCAGTACGGGGGGCGCGCAGCCCCAGCATTTT.

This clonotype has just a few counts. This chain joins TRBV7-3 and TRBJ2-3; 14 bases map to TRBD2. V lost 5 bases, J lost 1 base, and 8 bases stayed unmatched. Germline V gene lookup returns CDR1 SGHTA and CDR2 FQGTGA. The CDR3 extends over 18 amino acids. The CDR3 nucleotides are TGTGCCAGCAGCCTCATCCCGGGACTAGCGGGAGGCACAGATACGCAGTATTTT. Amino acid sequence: CASSLIPGLAGGTDTQYF.

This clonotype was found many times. CDR3 coding DNA: TGTGCCTGGACCGGGGGGGCGGGGTTTTACAATGAGCAGTTCTTC. Translated, it gives CAWTGGAGFYNEQFF. The chain links TRBV30 to TRBJ2-1, with TRBD2 matching 8 bases. J gave up 4 bases and V 4 bases, and 9 bases lay outside the gene matches. The CDR3 spans 15 residues. From germline, CDR1 is GTSNPN and CDR2 SVGIG (reference sequence).

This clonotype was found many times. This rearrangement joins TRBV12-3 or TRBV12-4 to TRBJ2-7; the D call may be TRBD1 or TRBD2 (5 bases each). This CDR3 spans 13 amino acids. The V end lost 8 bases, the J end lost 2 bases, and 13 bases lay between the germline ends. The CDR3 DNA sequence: TGTGCCAGCGCCTGGGACGGGACCTACGAGCAGTACTTC. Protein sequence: CASAWDGTYEQYF.

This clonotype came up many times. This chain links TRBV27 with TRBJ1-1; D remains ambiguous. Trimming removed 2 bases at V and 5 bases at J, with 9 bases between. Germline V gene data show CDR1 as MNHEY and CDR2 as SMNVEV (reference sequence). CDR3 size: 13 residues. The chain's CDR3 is CASSLRSQTEAFF. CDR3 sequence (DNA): TGTGCCAGCAGTTTAAGGTCCCAGACTGAAGCTTTCTTT.

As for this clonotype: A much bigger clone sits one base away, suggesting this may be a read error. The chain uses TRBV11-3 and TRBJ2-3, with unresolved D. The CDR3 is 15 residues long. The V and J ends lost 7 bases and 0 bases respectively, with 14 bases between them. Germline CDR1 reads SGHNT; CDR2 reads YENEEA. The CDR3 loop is CASIRGEASTDTQYF. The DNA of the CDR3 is TGTGCCAGCATCCGCGGAGAGGCGAGCACAGATACGCAGTATTTT.

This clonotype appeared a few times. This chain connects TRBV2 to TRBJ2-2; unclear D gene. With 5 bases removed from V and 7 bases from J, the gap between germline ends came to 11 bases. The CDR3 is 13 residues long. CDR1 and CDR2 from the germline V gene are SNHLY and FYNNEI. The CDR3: CASSYVDGGELFF. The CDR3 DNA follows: TGTGCCAGCAGTTACGTGGACGGCGGGGAGCTGTTTTTT. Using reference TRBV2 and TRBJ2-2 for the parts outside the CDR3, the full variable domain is EPEVTQTPSHQVTQMGQEVILRCVPISNHLYFYWYRQILGQKVEFLVSFYNNEISEKSEIFDDQFSVERPDGSNFTLKIRSTKLEDSAMYFCASSYVDGGELFFGEGSRLTVL.

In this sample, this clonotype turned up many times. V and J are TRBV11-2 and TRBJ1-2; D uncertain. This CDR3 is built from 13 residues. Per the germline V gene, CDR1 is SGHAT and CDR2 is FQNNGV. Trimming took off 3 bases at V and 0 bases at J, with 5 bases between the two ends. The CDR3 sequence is CASSFYANYGYTF. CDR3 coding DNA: TGTGCCAGCAGCTTCTATGCTAACTATGGCTACACCTTC.

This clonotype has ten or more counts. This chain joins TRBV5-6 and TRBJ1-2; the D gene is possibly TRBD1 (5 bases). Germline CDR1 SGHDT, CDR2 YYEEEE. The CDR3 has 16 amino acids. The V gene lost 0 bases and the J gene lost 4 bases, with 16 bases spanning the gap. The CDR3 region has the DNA TGTGCCAGCAGCTTGGTGGGGGACTTCTCCGGCTATGGCTACACCTTC. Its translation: CASSLVGDFSGYGYTF.